The 25 T cell receptor beta chains presented below share a single source sample, sequenced in a study of shared T cell receptors in the human thymus (dated by TCRdb to 2020 to 2022). Receptor libraries were prepared by the immunoSEQ multiplex PCR assay. Entries here come from immuneACCESS through TCRdb and include only in-frame sequences with V and J called. Some clones fail to appear in such tables; in the studies checked, an unresolved V gene covers under half of the shortfall, and the cause of the remainder is unknown. The sample has some 640,000 clones on record, 87% of them singletons. The ten biggest clones cover more than 0.009% of the sample. These data were also filed under a second study, of human thymus T cells.

Material for sequencing was thymocytes. All receptors derive from a boy in the first two years of life with a congenital heart defect. Donor details come from another sample of the same person, matched by shared clones.

This chain joins TRBV25-1 and TRBJ1-1; D perhaps matches TRBD1 (5 bases). CDR3 length: 16 residues. Germline V gene sequence: CDR1 MGHDK, CDR2 SYGVNS. V dropped 3 bases and J dropped 3 bases, with 17 bases sitting between them. Here the CDR3 DNA reads TGTGCCAGCAGTGACCAGGCCCAGGAGGGGTACACTGAAGCTTTCTTT. It encodes CASSDQAQEGYTEAFF. The full variable domain, completed using reference TRBV25-1 and TRBJ1-1, is EADIYQTPRYLVIGTGKKITLECSQTMGHDKMYWYQQDPGMELHLIHYSYGVNSTEKGDLSSESTVSRIRTEHFPLTLESARPSHTSQYLCASSDQAQEGYTEAFFGQGTRLTVV.

The V gene is TRBV10-3, the J gene TRBJ2-5; possible D gene TRBD2, 7 bases. CDR3 length: 13 residues. Per germline, CDR1 ENHRY and CDR2 SYGVKD. Trimming took 8 bases from V and 5 from J, leaving 15 bases between them. CDR3 protein: CAIGAGAGETQYF. The CDR3 DNA follows: TGTGCCATCGGGGCGGGGGCAGGGGAGACCCAGTACTTC.

The V call is TRBV7-8, the J call TRBJ2-7; 12 bases are a match to TRBD2. CDR1 is SGHVS and CDR2 is FQNEAQ in the germline V gene. V lost 3 bases and J lost 7; bases outside the gene matches: 10. The CDR3 runs 16 residues. The CDR3 nucleotides read TGTGCCAGCAGCTTCCCGACTAGCGGGAGTAGGAATGAGCAGTACTTC. Its translation: CASSFPTSGSRNEQYF.

This clone was observed a single time. This sequence joins TRBV7-9 and TRBJ1-2, with a possible D match to TRBD1 (5 bases). CDR3 length: 12 residues. Germline lookup yields CDR1 SEHNR and CDR2 FQNEAQ (reference sequence). V gave up 5 bases and J gave up 6 bases, with 10 bases separating them. As DNA, the CDR3 is TGTGCCAGCAGCCAGGGACTTAATGGCTACACCTTC. Its protein product is CASSQGLNGYTF.

The chain joins TRBV11-2 to TRBJ2-1, with a weak D call TRBD2 (5 bases). CDR1 and CDR2 (germline): SGHAT, FQNNGV. This CDR3 is built from 16 residues. Trimming pared 4 bases from V and 3 bases from J, leaving 16 bases between. The CDR3 DNA sequence: TGTGCCAGCAGCTCCCAAGGCCAAGCGGACTACAATGAGCAGTTCTTC. This gives the protein CASSSQGQADYNEQFF.

V is TRBV18 and J is TRBJ2-1; the D gene is possibly TRBD2 (5 bases). Trimming took 3 bases from V and 6 from J, leaving 15 bases between them. In germline, CDR1 is KGHSH, CDR2 LQKENI. The CDR3 extends over 15 amino acids. The CDR3 DNA reads as TGTGCCAGCTCACCGGGGTTTGTAGCGCGCAATGAGCAGTTCTTC. As protein: CASSPGFVARNEQFF.

This chain links TRBV18 with TRBJ1-4; 7 bases are a match to TRBD1. V shed 8 bases, J shed 7 bases, and the junction held 10 bases outside the gene matches. CDR3 size: 14 residues. Germline assignment: CDR1 KGHSH and CDR2 LQKENI. CDR3 DNA: TGTGCCAGCGCCCCGACAGGGTTAACTGAAAAACTGTTTTTT. It encodes CASAPTGLTEKLFF.

The chain couples TRBV6-5 to TRBJ1-2; tentatively, D is TRBD1 (6 bases). Germline V CDR1 and CDR2: MNHEY, SVGAGI. The CDR3 consists of 13 residues. V shed 6 bases and J shed 2 bases, with 10 bases lying between them. Here the CDR3 DNA reads TGTGCCAGCAGACCGACAGGAAACTATGGCTACACCTTC. Its protein is CASRPTGNYGYTF.

The chain is built from TRBV7-9 and TRBJ1-4, with unresolved D. The CDR3 sequence is 11 residues long. The germline V gene has CDR1 SEHNR and CDR2 FQNEAQ (reference sequence). V was trimmed by 8 bases and J by 3 bases, leaving 4 bases between them. The CDR3 DNA reads as TGTGCCAGCCTCGCTAATGAAAAACTGTTTTTT. Amino acid sequence: CASLANEKLFF.

The chain is built from TRBV7-9 and TRBJ1-2; 9 bases are shared with TRBD1. The CDR3 is made up of 11 amino acids. The germline CDR1 and CDR2 sequences are SEHNR and FQNEAQ (reference sequence). J gave up 11 bases and V 5 bases, and 3 bases lay outside the gene matches. The CDR3 sequence is CASSRDREYTF. Here the CDR3 DNA reads TGTGCCAGCAGCCGGGACAGGGAGTACACCTTC.

The chain carries TRBV28 and TRBJ1-3, with D hard to call. V lost 8 bases, J lost 2 bases, and 10 bases lay in between. CDR1 is MDHEN, CDR2 SYDVKM, per germline. This CDR3 has 13 amino acids. CDR3 amino acids: CASGPRAGNTIYF. DNA for the CDR3: TGTGCCAGCGGACCGAGGGCTGGAAACACCATATATTTT.

The genes are TRBV5-1 and TRBJ1-5; no clear D. Germline V gene lookup returns CDR1 SGHRS and CDR2 YFSETQ. V was pared by 4 bases and J by 3 bases, with 5 bases between. This CDR3 comprises 12 residues. In DNA, the CDR3 is TGCGCCAGCAGCCTTAACAATCAGCCCCAGCATTTT. It yields the protein CASSLNNQPQHF. Complete variable domain (other parts from reference TRBV5-1 and TRBJ1-5): KAGVTQTPRYLIKTRGQQVTLSCSPISGHRSVSWYQQTPGQGLQFLFEYFSETQRNKGNFPGRFSGRQFSNSRSEMNVSTLELGDSALYLCASSLNNQPQHFGDGTRLSIL.

The chain recombines TRBV21-1 with TRBJ1-1; the D call TRBD1 from the table was never checked on the DNA. TRBV21-1 is a recognized pseudogene. The CDR3 runs to 11 residues. This chain's CDR3 is CARAGQGEAFF. In DNA, the CDR3 is TGTGCCAGGGCGGGACAGGGTGAAGCTTTCTTT.

This clone was recorded only once. The chain couples TRBV14 to TRBJ2-5; 12 bases are a match to TRBD2. V shed 0 bases, J shed 6 bases, and the junction held 14 bases outside the gene matches. CDR3 length: 19 residues. CDR1 is SGHDN and CDR2 is FVKESK in the germline V gene. DNA for the CDR3: TGTGCCAGCAGCCAAGATATCCCTCTTGGACTAGCGGGACTGAAGACCCAGTACTTC. Its translation: CASSQDIPLGLAGLKTQYF.

The rearrangement joins TRBV18 to TRBJ2-7, with 10 bases aligning to TRBD1. This CDR3 comprises 18 residues. Trimming took 3 bases from V and 1 from J; bases not matched to a gene: 12. Germline V gene data show CDR1 as KGHSH and CDR2 as LQKENI. CDR3 coding DNA: TGTGCCAGCTCACCGGTTCTAGGGACAGGGGAAAAGTCCTACGAGCAGTACTTC. Encoded protein: CASSPVLGTGEKSYEQYF.

V gene TRBV28 combines with J gene TRBJ1-5, with 7 bases fitting TRBD1. Per the germline V gene, CDR1 is MDHEN and CDR2 is SYDVKM. With V trimmed by 7 bases and J by 1 base, 10 bases remained unmatched. The CDR3 runs to 16 residues. The chain's CDR3 is CASTPELGQSNQPQHF. The CDR3, as DNA: TGTGCCAGCACTCCGGAGCTGGGACAGAGCAATCAGCCCCAGCATTTT.

The gene calls are TRBV4-3 and TRBJ2-3; 14 bases map to TRBD2. After removal of 0 bases from V and 2 bases from J, the junction contained 10 bases not matched to a gene. This CDR3 has 20 residues. CDR1 LGHNA and CDR2 YSLEER come from the germline V gene. This chain's CDR3 is CASSQEGLAGALTHTDTQYF. The DNA for the CDR3 is TGCGCCAGCAGCCAAGAGGGACTAGCGGGAGCTCTAACCCACACAGATACGCAGTATTTT.

The rearrangement uses TRBV7-2 and TRBJ1-3; no definite D call. CDR1 and CDR2 (germline): SGHTA, FQGNSA. Trimming shortened V by 5 bases and J by 0 bases, and 11 bases separated the two germline ends. The CDR3 covers 15 residues. The CDR3 region has the DNA TGTGCCAGCAGCGCCCGACATAACTCTGGAAACACCATATATTTT. It yields the protein CASSARHNSGNTIYF. Supplemented by reference TRBV7-2 and TRBJ1-3, the full variable domain reads GAGVSQSPSNKVTEKGKDVELRCDPISGHTALYWYRQSLGQGLEFLIYFQGNSAPDKSGLPSDRFSAERTGGSVSTLTIQRTQQEDSAVYLCASSARHNSGNTIYFGEGSWLTVV.

V usage is TRBV28 and J usage is TRBJ2-1; 10 bases are shared with TRBD1. J gave up 6 bases and V 5 bases, and 10 bases lay outside the gene matches. From germline, CDR1 is MDHEN and CDR2 SYDVKM. The CDR3 is 16 amino acids. The CDR3 coding sequence is TGTGCCAGCAGTCCGCGCCGGGACAGGGGCTTCAATGAGCAGTTCTTC. This translates into CASSPRRDRGFNEQFF.

The rearrangement uses TRBV7-2 and TRBJ1-1, with D unresolved. V lost 2 bases and J 6 bases, leaving 16 bases between the germline ends. CDR3 size: 15 residues. The germline gives CDR1 SGHTA, CDR2 FQGNSA. The CDR3 reads CASSLWRPPDAEAFF. CDR3 sequence (DNA): TGTGCCAGCAGCTTATGGAGGCCCCCGGACGCTGAAGCTTTCTTT. Filled out from reference TRBV7-2 and TRBJ1-1, the complete variable domain reads GAGVSQSPSNKVTEKGKDVELRCDPISGHTALYWYRQSLGQGLEFLIYFQGNSAPDKSGLPSDRFSAERTGGSVSTLTIQRTQQEDSAVYLCASSLWRPPDAEAFFGQGTRLTVV.

The genes are TRBV28 and TRBJ1-6; TRBD1 matches at 10 bases. Unmatched junction bases numbered 14, after V lost 7 bases and J lost 8 bases. This CDR3 has 17 residues. The germline V gene encodes CDR1 MDHEN and CDR2 SYDVKM. CDR3: CASTQNLGGTGDSPLHF. The CDR3 bases are TGTGCCAGCACGCAAAACTTGGGGGGGACAGGGGATTCACCCCTCCACTTT. Based on the CDR3 plus reference TRBV28 and TRBJ1-6, the full variable domain is DVKVTQSSRYLVKRTGEKVFLECVQDMDHENMFWYRQDPGLGLRLIYFSYDVKMKEKGDIPEGYSVSREKKERFSLILESASTNQTSMYLCASTQNLGGTGDSPLHFGNGTRLTVT.

This clone showed up just once. The CDR3 sequence: CASSYTSTDTQYF. CDR3 nucleotides: TGTGCCAGCTCCTATACTAGCACAGATACGCAGTATTTT. V gene TRBV18 combines with J gene TRBJ2-3; no clear D. The CDR3 contains 13 residues. Germline assignment: CDR1 KGHSH and CDR2 LQKENI. The V end was cut by 6 bases, the J end by 0 bases, with 7 bases between.

This clone appeared a single time. The chain has TRBV7-6 and TRBJ2-5, with 10 bases fitting TRBD2. Germline lookup yields CDR1 SGHVS and CDR2 FNYEAQ. V dropped 3 bases and J dropped 5; count of bases not matched to a gene: 12. This CDR3 has 17 amino acids. In DNA form, the CDR3 reads TGTGCCAGCAGCTTTCCTTCTAGCGGGAGTTTTGGTGAGACCCAGTACTTC. Translated, it gives CASSFPSSGSFGETQYF.

The rearrangement links TRBV28 to TRBJ2-1; D not resolved. The CDR3 has 13 residues. The germline CDR1 and CDR2 sequences are MDHEN and SYDVKM. V was cut by 3 bases and J by 2 bases, with 5 bases left in between. In DNA, the CDR3 is TGTGCCAGCAGTTTCCACACCTACAATGAGCAGTTCTTC. Translated, it gives CASSFHTYNEQFF.

V and J are TRBV27 and TRBJ1-2; possibly TRBD1 for D (5 bases). The germline V and J ends were trimmed by 4 bases and 1 base, with 13 bases remaining between them. Germline V lookup: CDR1 MNHEY, CDR2 SMNVEV (reference sequence). The CDR3 is 15 residues long. CDR3 sequence reads: CASSYIPRGNYGYTF. For the CDR3, the DNA is TGTGCCAGCAGTTATATACCAAGGGGTAACTATGGCTACACCTTC.